The 14 T cell receptor beta chains reported below all come from one sample, sequenced in a study of T cells after yellow fever vaccination (dated by TCRdb to between 2018 and 2021). The treatment or condition label on this specimen signifies: live attenuated yellow fever vaccine strain. Libraries were prepared through 5' RACE. Sequenced on an Illumina NovaSeq 6000. Starting from the raw public reads, TCRdb applied fastp trimming at Q25, assembled clones with MiXCR and retained in-frame beta chains. Rows are unified per CDR3 protein, each entry keeping the most common DNA and genes. The sample table records 300,000 to 350,000 distinct CDR3 sequences; roughly 4.3% of these occur just once. The ten largest clones capture roughly a fifth of the sample. The sample was PBMCs, taken 15 days after the yellow fever booster vaccination. Receptors originate from a man aged 18-30 years who received the YFV17D yellow fever vaccine.

The chain employs TRBV14 and TRBJ2-5, with 7 nucleotides matching TRBD2. The CDR3 sequence is 15 residues long. Germline V gives CDR1 SGHDN, CDR2 FVKESK. The V segment lost 3 bases and the J segment 5 bases; nucleotides outside the gene matches: 9. DNA of the CDR3: TGTGCCAGCAGCCACCGGGACTACCCAATCGAGACCCAGTACTTC. It yields the protein CASSHRDYPIETQYF.

The V gene is TRBV5-4, the J gene TRBJ2-2; no definite D call. V lost 6 bases, J lost 1 base, and 7 bases lay in between. CDR1 SGHNT and CDR2 YYREEE come from the germline V gene (reference sequence). The CDR3 covers 13 residues. The CDR3 here is CASNDKNTGELFF. The CDR3 bases are TGTGCCAGCAACGATAAGAACACCGGGGAGCTGTTTTTT.

The CDR3 region has the DNA TGTGCCACCAGCAGGACACATGGAAACACCATATATTTT. It translates to CATSRTHGNTIYF. The chain uses TRBV15 and TRBJ1-3; no clear D gene. Between the trimmed V and J ends, which lost 3 bases and 3 bases, there was a span of 6 bases. Germline-derived CDR1 and CDR2 are LNHNV and YYDKDF (reference sequence). The CDR3 sequence is 13 residues long.

The gene calls are TRBV24-1 and TRBJ1-5, with 8 nucleotides matching TRBD1. The CDR3 has 17 amino acids. V was pared by 4 bases and J by 6 bases, with 13 bases of the junction left unmatched. Germline CDR1 reads KGHDR; CDR2 reads SFDVKD. CDR3 DNA: TGTGCCACCAGTGACAACGGCGGGACAGGAGAGGGTCAGCCCCAGCATTTT. Residues: CATSDNGGTGEGQPQHF.

A few counts support this clonotype. The chain employs TRBV20-1 and TRBJ2-3; D possibly matches TRBD1 or TRBD2 (5 bases each). The CDR3 is 13 amino acids. Germline CDR1 is DFQATT and CDR2 is SNEGSKA (reference sequence). With 5 bases removed from V and 6 bases from J, the gap between germline ends came to 15 bases. In nucleotides, the CDR3 is TGCAGTGCTTGGGACCGGGTTGTGGATACGCAGTATTTT. Protein: CSAWDRVVDTQYF.

This clonotype has just a few counts. The rearrangement uses TRBV5-4 and TRBJ2-1; the match to TRBD2 covers 9 bases. The CDR3 covers 16 residues. Germline CDR1 is SGHNT and CDR2 is YYREEE (reference sequence). J lost 0 bases, V lost 4 bases, and 5 bases had no gene match. CDR3 amino acids: CASSLAGLYSYNEQFF. The CDR3 DNA is TGTGCCAGCAGCCTAGCGGGACTTTACTCCTACAATGAGCAGTTCTTC.

In its sample, this clonotype was seen many times. J is TRBJ2-5 and V is TRBV6-2 or TRBV6-3; maybe TRBD1 (6 bases). V gave up 0 bases and J gave up 5 bases, with 19 bases separating them. From germline, CDR1 is MNHEY and CDR2 SVGEGT. The CDR3 sequence is 17 residues long. Here the CDR3 DNA reads TGTGCCAGCAGTTACTCGATAAATTCAGGGGCGAAGGAGACCCAGTACTTC. Translated, it gives CASSYSINSGAKETQYF.

This clonotype was counted many times. The V call is TRBV6-5, the J call TRBJ2-6, with D possibly matching TRBD1 (5 bases). Germline V gives CDR1 MNHEY, CDR2 SVGAGI. Trimming pared 5 bases from V and 2 bases from J, leaving 7 bases between. This CDR3 is 14 amino acids long. The CDR3 spells CASSQDTGANVLTF. The CDR3 DNA follows: TGTGCCAGCAGTCAGGACACTGGGGCCAACGTCCTGACTTTC.

The gene calls are TRBV4-1 and TRBJ1-1, with 8 bases fitting TRBD1. Germline V lookup: CDR1 MGHRA, CDR2 YSYEKL. The CDR3 totals 14 residues. With 3 bases clipped from V and 0 bases from J, the junction kept 0 bases outside the gene matches. The CDR3 protein is CASSQTGVNTEAFF. In DNA form, the CDR3 reads TGCGCCAGCAGCCAGACAGGGGTGAACACTGAAGCTTTCTTT.

This clonotype came up many times. V and J are TRBV6-2 or TRBV6-3 and TRBJ2-3; D might be TRBD2 (6 bases). V lost 6 bases, J lost 2 bases, and 18 bases lay in between. The CDR3 is made up of 16 amino acids. Germline lookup yields CDR1 MNHEY and CDR2 SVGEGT. CDR3 sequence: CASREEGITDTDTQYF. In DNA, the CDR3 is TGTGCCAGCAGAGAGGAGGGAATTACGGACACAGATACGCAGTATTTT.

This clonotype was recorded at least ten times. The chain uses TRBV5-5 and TRBJ2-7; D gene uncertain. Per the germline V gene, CDR1 is SGHKS and CDR2 is YYEKEE (reference sequence). The V and J ends lost 1 base and 2 bases respectively, with 10 bases between them. The CDR3 spans 14 residues. The CDR3 spells CASSLHVETYEQYV. CDR3 bases: TGTGCCAGCAGCTTGCATGTGGAGACCTACGAGCAGTACGTC.

V is TRBV7-9 and J is TRBJ1-1; D might be TRBD1 (5 bases). Germline V CDR1 and CDR2: SEHNR, FQNEAQ (reference sequence). This CDR3 is 14 amino acids long. The CDR3 DNA follows: TGTATGGGGGGGGGAGGTCCTATGAACACTGAAGCTTTCTTT. Its translation: CMGGGGPMNTEAFF.

This clonotype was counted a few times. The chain couples TRBV4-3 to TRBJ2-1, with a possible D match to TRBD2 (6 bases). Germline lookup yields CDR1 LGHNA and CDR2 YSLEER. The CDR3 covers 15 residues. V lost 2 bases and J 7 bases, leaving 15 bases between the germline ends. The CDR3 region is CASSQRGSRGNEQFF. The CDR3 coding sequence is TGCGCCAGCAGCCAACGGGGGTCCCGGGGGAATGAGCAGTTCTTC.

This clonotype was detected ten times or more. V and J are TRBV5-4 and TRBJ2-5, with unresolved D. CDR3 size: 15 residues. In germline, CDR1 is SGHNT, CDR2 YYREEE (reference sequence). V was clipped by 2 bases and J by 2 bases, with 13 bases between them. CDR3 DNA: TGTGCCAGCAGCTTCGACCCCCACCAACAAGAGACCCAGTACTTC. This sequence encodes CASSFDPHQQETQYF.